Below, 32 T cell receptor beta chains from the same sample are listed, as sequenced in a study of blood T cell repertoires in COVID-19. Produced via immunoSEQ multiplex PCR; TCRdb's table is partial and in-frame only. The table shows roughly 250,000 clones, with 75% to 95% occurring only once. Sequencing was done on a sample of PBMCs or T cells enriched from blood (not recorded which). The receptors come from a woman aged 18 to 35 who had recovered from COVID-19.

The chain employs TRBV28 and TRBJ2-3; D gene uncertain. V was clipped by 0 bases and J by 3 bases, with 4 bases between them. Per germline, CDR1 MDHEN and CDR2 SYDVKM. This CDR3 has 13 residues. The CDR3 DNA follows: TGTGCCAGCAGTTTATGGTCTACAGATACGCAGTATTTT. It encodes CASSLWSTDTQYF.

The chain is built from TRBV5-1 and TRBJ1-1, with D possibly TRBD1 on 5 matching bases. The germline V gene encodes CDR1 SGHRS and CDR2 YFSETQ. Trimming pared 4 bases from V and 1 base from J, leaving 8 bases between. There are 13 residues in the CDR3. The chain's CDR3 is CASSIGQNTEAFF. The CDR3 bases are TGCGCCAGCAGCATTGGACAGAACACTGAAGCTTTCTTT.

The J gene is TRBJ1-3, the V gene TRBV4-1; TRBD1 might be the D (5 bases). Looked up from germline, CDR1 is MGHRA and CDR2 is YSYEKL. The V gene lost 4 bases and the J gene lost 0 bases, with 19 bases spanning the gap. This CDR3 region has 18 residues. As DNA, the CDR3 is TGCGCCAGCAGCCCCTTCCCTCTAGGGGCTCGCTCTGGAAACACCATATATTTT. This gives the protein CASSPFPLGARSGNTIYF.

The V call is TRBV29-1, the J call TRBJ2-3; 11 nucleotides align to TRBD2. V shed 6 bases and J 4 bases; nucleotides not matched to a gene: 6. Germline V gives CDR1 SQVTM, CDR2 ANQGSEA. The CDR3 contains 14 residues. The chain's CDR3 is CSVAGLAEADTQYF. CDR3 DNA: TGCAGCGTAGCGGGACTAGCGGAAGCAGATACGCAGTATTTT.

This clone was observed once. V gene TRBV4-1 combines with J gene TRBJ1-1; the D gene is possibly TRBD1 (6 bases). The V and J ends lost 0 bases and 2 bases respectively, with 10 bases between them. The CDR3 is made up of 15 amino acids. CDR1 is MGHRA and CDR2 is YSYEKL in the germline V gene. CDR3 coding DNA: TGCGCCAGCAGCCAAGATTTGGGACATAACACTGAAGCTTTCTTT. This translates into CASSQDLGHNTEAFF.

V gene TRBV10-3 combines with J gene TRBJ2-3; TRBD2 matches 8 bases. Germline loops: CDR1 ENHRY, CDR2 SYGVKD. The CDR3 totals 15 residues. V lost 10 bases to trimming and J lost 3 bases; unmatched junction nucleotides: 12. The CDR3 is CASTPGTSRTDTQYF. The CDR3 bases are TGTGCCAGCACCCCGGGGACTAGTCGGACAGATACGCAGTATTTT.

Details on this clone: Different DNA sequences within this sample yield the same CDR3. This chain uses TRBV5-1 with TRBJ2-7; 8 bases map to TRBD1. The CDR3 runs 14 residues. CDR1 SGHRS and CDR2 YFSETQ come from the germline V gene. V shed 2 bases, J shed 2 bases, and the junction held 3 bases outside the gene matches. This CDR3 is CASSLGDRPYEQYF. CDR3 bases: TGCGCCAGCAGCTTAGGGGACAGGCCCTACGAGCAGTACTTC.

The rearrangement joins TRBV18 to TRBJ2-3, with TRBD1 identical over 7 bases. With V trimmed by 4 bases and J by 4 bases, 8 bases remained unmatched. This CDR3 contains 15 residues. Germline V gene sequence: CDR1 KGHSH, CDR2 LQKENI. In DNA form, the CDR3 reads TGTGCCAGCTCACAACTACAGGGGACCGCAGATACGCAGTATTTT. This encodes CASSQLQGTADTQYF.

The chain uses TRBV5-4 and TRBJ1-3; possible D gene TRBD1, 6 bases. V lost 5 bases, J lost 4 bases, and 10 bases lay in between. Germline values: CDR1 SGHNT, CDR2 YYREEE (reference sequence). The CDR3 is made up of 13 amino acids. This CDR3 is CASRRDTGNTIYF. The CDR3 DNA follows: TGTGCCAGCAGAAGGGACACCGGAAACACCATATATTTT.

This clone has a handful of counts. The J gene is TRBJ1-1, the V gene TRBV28; TRBD1 matches 9 bases. Losses at the gene ends were 3 bases for V and 6 bases for J; bases not matched to a gene: 8. CDR3 length: 15 residues. Germline lookup yields CDR1 MDHEN and CDR2 SYDVKM. The DNA of the CDR3 is TGTGCCAGCAGTTTGGGGGACAGGGACTTTGCTGAAGCTTTCTTT. This encodes CASSLGDRDFAEAFF.

CDR3 DNA sequence: TGTGCCAGCAGCTTAGGGGTCGGGGGGCCAGATACGCAGTATTTT. The encoded protein is CASSLGVGGPDTQYF. The chain combines TRBV11-3 with TRBJ2-3; D might be TRBD2 (7 bases). V lost 1 base to trimming and J lost 4 bases, with 12 bases between them. The CDR3 extends over 15 amino acids. Germline CDR1 SGHNT, CDR2 YENEEA.

The chain has TRBV29-1 and TRBJ1-2; D is unresolved. The CDR3 totals 10 residues. Germline V gene sequence: CDR1 SQVTM, CDR2 ANQGSEA. V was cut by 3 bases and J by 8 bases, with 7 bases left in between. CDR3 in amino acids: CSVERGGYTF. Written as DNA, the CDR3 is TGCAGCGTTGAGAGAGGCGGCTACACCTTC. Together with reference TRBV29-1 and TRBJ1-2, the CDR3 gives the full variable domain: SAVISQKPSRDICQRGTSLTIQCQVDSQVTMMFWYRQQPGQSLTLIATANQGSEATYESGFVIDKFPISRPNLTFSTLTVSNMSPEDSSIYLCSVERGGYTFGSGTRLTVV.

This sequence joins TRBV7-8 and TRBJ2-1; D not resolved. There are 13 residues in the CDR3. The germline CDR1 and CDR2 sequences are SGHVS and FQNEAQ. Trimming stripped 1 base from V and 9 bases from J, with 10 bases between. This chain's CDR3 is CASSLGVVFEQFF. The CDR3 nucleotides are TGTGCCAGCAGCTTAGGAGTAGTGTTTGAGCAGTTCTTC.

CDR3 amino acids: CASSQESEGYDTQYF. The CDR3 DNA reads as TGTGCCAGCAGCCAAGAGAGCGAGGGTTACGATACGCAGTATTTT. The chain combines TRBV3-1 (or the pseudogene TRBV3-2) with TRBJ2-3; the D gene is possibly TRBD2 (5 bases). Germline CDR1 reads LGHDT; CDR2 reads YNNKEL (reference sequence). V lost 0 bases to trimming and J lost 6 bases, with 13 bases between them. This CDR3 comprises 15 residues.

This clone was recorded once. The chain recombines TRBV3-1 (or the pseudogene TRBV3-2) with TRBJ2-1; possible D gene TRBD1, 6 bases. Trimming took off 3 bases at V and 4 bases at J, with 10 bases between the two ends. The CDR3 contains 14 residues. Looked up from germline, CDR1 is LGHDT and CDR2 is YNNKEL (reference sequence). CDR3 sequence: CASSHSQGYNEQFF. For the CDR3, the DNA is TGTGCCAGCAGCCACAGTCAGGGGTACAATGAGCAGTTCTTC.

V gene TRBV25-1 combines with J gene TRBJ2-5, with 10 positions matching TRBD1. The CDR3 runs to 17 residues. Per germline, CDR1 MGHDK and CDR2 SYGVNS. The V gene end was trimmed by 5 bases and the J gene end by 4 bases; junction bases not matched to a gene: 13. Written as DNA, the CDR3 is TGTGCCAGCAGTCAGAGAATCCCCTGGACAGGGGGAGAGACCCAGTACTTC. This translates into CASSQRIPWTGGETQYF.

This clone came up once. The CDR3 spells CASSIVPQGAQGYTF. In nucleotides, the CDR3 is TGTGCCAGTAGTATAGTTCCACAGGGGGCGCAGGGCTACACCTTC. The chain employs TRBV19 and TRBJ1-2, with 9 positions matching TRBD1. V lost 1 base, J lost 8 bases, and 8 bases stayed unmatched. Germline V lookup: CDR1 LNHDA, CDR2 SQIVND (reference sequence). There are 15 residues in the CDR3.

The chain combines TRBV7-9 with TRBJ1-3; D is unclear. Germline CDR1 SEHNR, CDR2 FQNEAQ (reference sequence). This CDR3 is 14 amino acids long. V gave up 5 bases and J gave up 0 bases, with 8 bases separating them. CDR3 bases: TGTGCCAGCAGCGCGCGGCTCTCTGGAAACACCATATATTTT. Amino acid sequence: CASSARLSGNTIYF. The whole variable domain, filled in from reference TRBV7-9 and TRBJ1-3, reads DTGVSQNPRHKITKRGQNVTFRCDPISEHNRLYWYRQTLGQGPEFLTYFQNEAQLEKSRLLSDRFSAERPKGSFSTLEIQRTEQGDSAMYLCASSARLSGNTIYFGEGSWLTVV.

The V and J genes are TRBV19 and TRBJ1-5; no definite D call. The germline V and J ends were trimmed by 0 bases and 7 bases, with 13 bases remaining between them. Germline lookup yields CDR1 LNHDA and CDR2 SQIVND (reference sequence). This CDR3 has 15 residues. The CDR3 nucleotides are TGTGCCAGTAGTATAGATCGCAATCTGGGCCAGCCCCAGCATTTT. Translation: CASSIDRNLGQPQHF.

The CDR3 sequence is CASSEDRENGYTF. In nucleotides, the CDR3 is TGTGCCAGCAGTGAAGACAGGGAGAATGGCTACACCTTC. The rearrangement uses TRBV2 and TRBJ1-2; D is perhaps TRBD1 (6 bases). Trimming took off 1 base at V and 6 bases at J, with 9 bases between the two ends. The CDR3 is made up of 13 amino acids. CDR1 is SNHLY and CDR2 is FYNNEI in the germline V gene.

The chain is built from TRBV5-5 and TRBJ1-1; D not certain. Germline-derived CDR1 and CDR2 are SGHKS and YYEKEE (reference sequence). The CDR3 runs to 13 residues. Trimming stripped 0 bases from V and 1 base from J, with 4 bases between. The CDR3 coding sequence is TGTGCCAGCAGCTTGGTTCGGAACACTGAAGCTTTCTTT. As protein: CASSLVRNTEAFF.

This clone was detected a few times. The chain recombines TRBV3-1 (or the pseudogene TRBV3-2) with TRBJ1-1; 7 bases are shared with TRBD1. From germline, CDR1 is LGHDT and CDR2 YNNKEL (reference sequence). Unmatched junction bases numbered 9, after V lost 4 bases and J lost 7 bases. CDR3 length: 14 amino acids. CDR3 sequence reads: CASSPTTRTGEAFF. In DNA form, the CDR3 reads TGTGCCAGCAGCCCGACTACCCGGACAGGTGAAGCTTTCTTT.

The chain couples TRBV3-1 (or the pseudogene TRBV3-2) to TRBJ1-2; the D gene is possibly TRBD1 (6 bases). This CDR3 has 14 amino acids. V shed 6 bases and J shed 6 bases, with 17 bases lying between them. Germline CDR1 and CDR2: LGHDT and YNNKEL (reference sequence). CDR3 amino acids: CASRYRQGMNGYTF. The CDR3 DNA follows: TGTGCCAGCAGGTACCGGCAGGGGATGAATGGCTACACCTTC.

This clone has only one observation. The chain recombines TRBV28 with TRBJ1-2, with TRBD1 matching 9 bases. CDR3 length equals 17 residues. V shed 5 bases, J shed 7 bases, and the junction held 17 bases outside the gene matches. The germline V gene has CDR1 MDHEN and CDR2 SYDVKM. The CDR3 region is CASSTDRVQGAASGYTF. CDR3 nucleotide sequence: TGTGCCAGCAGTACCGACCGAGTACAGGGGGCGGCGAGTGGCTACACCTTC.

The rearrangement joins TRBV2 to TRBJ2-1; 11 nucleotides match TRBD2. After removal of 9 bases from V and 4 bases from J, the junction contained 2 bases not matched to a gene. This CDR3 spans 13 amino acids. From germline, CDR1 is SNHLY and CDR2 FYNNEI. The CDR3 DNA sequence: TGTGCCAGTATAGCGGGAGGGTACAATGAGCAGTTCTTC. This codes for CASIAGGYNEQFF.

The chain carries TRBV5-6 and TRBJ2-7; 7 bases map to TRBD1. Germline CDR1 SGHDT, CDR2 YYEEEE. V was pared by 5 bases and J by 4 bases, with 6 bases of the junction left unmatched. The CDR3 sequence is 13 residues long. CDR3 sequence (DNA): TGTGCCAGCAGTTCCGGGACAGAGTACGAGCAGTACTTC. As protein: CASSSGTEYEQYF.

J is TRBJ1-4 and V is TRBV6-1; 8 nucleotides line up with TRBD1. V was clipped by 3 bases and J by 10 bases; unmatched bases: 1. The CDR3 extends over 12 amino acids. Germline V lookup: CDR1 MNHNS, CDR2 SASEGT. CDR3 DNA: TGTGCCAGCAGTGATGACAGGGGAAAACTGTTTTTT. Its translation is CASSDDRGKLFF.

This clone came up once. The rearrangement links TRBV21-1 to TRBJ1-2; the table names TRBD1, a call not compared with the DNA. TRBV21-1 is classified as a pseudogene. This CDR3 has 15 amino acids. Here the CDR3 reads CASSKVDRVNYGYTF. In DNA form, the CDR3 reads TGTGCCAGCAGCAAAGTAGACAGGGTTAACTATGGCTACACCTTC.

CDR3 sequence: CASSRLTGGIDQPQHF. The CDR3 DNA reads as TGTGCCAGCAGCAGACTTACAGGGGGCATAGATCAGCCCCAGCATTTT. The chain recombines TRBV5-5 with TRBJ1-5, with TRBD1 identical over 9 bases. This CDR3 spans 16 amino acids. Germline V CDR1 and CDR2: SGHKS, YYEKEE (reference sequence). V dropped 4 bases and J dropped 5; count of bases not matched to a gene: 10.

The chain uses TRBV27 and TRBJ2-1; unclear D gene. Looked up from germline, CDR1 is MNHEY and CDR2 is SMNVEV (reference sequence). Trimming removed 8 bases from V and 11 bases from J, with 13 bases in between. This CDR3 spans 11 amino acids. CDR3 sequence: CASSELEKQFF. The CDR3 nucleotides are TGTGCCAGCTCTGAGCTGGAGAAGCAGTTCTTC.

In its sample, this clone was seen a few times. The chain links TRBV5-6 to TRBJ2-3; D may be TRBD2 (6 bases). Trimming pared 0 bases from V and 2 bases from J, leaving 13 bases between. The CDR3 is 16 amino acids. Germline CDR1 reads SGHDT; CDR2 reads YYEEEE. CDR3 DNA: TGTGCCAGCAGCTTGGGTCCGGGGGACGCCACAGATACGCAGTATTTT. Translated: CASSLGPGDATDTQYF.

This clone appeared a single time. The chain uses TRBV29-1 and TRBJ1-2; unclear D gene. The CDR3 is 13 amino acids. V shed 0 bases and J shed 4 bases, with 9 bases lying between them. CDR1 is SQVTM, CDR2 ANQGSEA, per germline. The CDR3 DNA follows: TGCAGCGTTGAAGATCTTGGGCCCTATGGCTACACCTTC. Its translation is CSVEDLGPYGYTF.